This T cell receptor (beta chain) was identified in a study of cytomegalovirus exposure and HLA in healthy donors. CDR1 MNHEY and CDR2 SMNVEV come from the germline V gene (reference sequence). The CDR3 sequence is 15 residues long. About this clone itself: One end of the junction fails to match germline, which may point to a read error.

This PCR relied on a set of 60 Vbeta primers and 13 Jbeta primers. TCRdb keeps only in-frame clones here, not all; method: immunoSEQ multiplex PCR. Of around 84,000 clones listed, 60% to 80% were seen once; the top ten hold 3% to 3.5%. Source material: PBMCs. The source is a man in his fifties in good health and CMV-seronegative. V usage is TRBV27 and J usage is TRBJ2-2; perhaps TRBD2 as D (6 bases). CDR3 coding DNA: TGTGCCAGCAGTTTAAGTGGGAGGAACGCCGGGGAGCTGTTTTTT. This sequence encodes CASSLSGRNAGELFF.